The 13 T cell receptor beta chains in this list originate from one sample, sequenced in a study of CD8+ T cells in alopecia areata. Described treatment: oral pan-JAK inhibitor, 5-10 mg twice daily. Extracted RNA was reverse transcribed, and the resulting cDNA served as sequencing template. TCRdb keeps only in-frame clones here, not all; method: immunoSEQ multiplex PCR. Of some 170,000 clones in the sample, around 58% were seen once. Sequenced here: CD4+ T cells sorted from blood, sampled at approximately week 60, from a patient treated with tofacitinib. The receptor source for this set is a human donor with alopecia areata.

The chain has TRBV6-6 and TRBJ1-3; perhaps TRBD1 as D (5 bases). Germline V CDR1 and CDR2: MNHNY, SVGAGI (reference sequence). The CDR3 extends over 14 amino acids. Trimming removed 2 bases at V and 4 bases at J, with 9 bases between. The CDR3 region is CASSYQGSGNTIYF. In DNA, the CDR3 is TGTGCCAGCAGTTACCAGGGTTCAGGAAACACCATATATTTT.

The gene calls are TRBV6-6 and TRBJ2-3; D might be TRBD2 (5 bases). Trimming stripped 7 bases from V and 6 bases from J, with 14 bases between. The CDR3 is 13 amino acids. The germline V gene encodes CDR1 MNHNY and CDR2 SVGAGI (reference sequence). The CDR3 is CASTRETRDTQYF. DNA for the CDR3: TGTGCCAGCACAAGGGAGACGCGGGATACGCAGTATTTT.

The chain links TRBV7-9 to TRBJ1-1; 9 bases are shared with TRBD1. Losses at the gene ends were 8 bases for V and 2 bases for J; bases not matched to a gene: 6. There are 14 residues in the CDR3. Germline V gene lookup returns CDR1 SEHNR and CDR2 FQNEAQ (reference sequence). The CDR3 DNA sequence: TGTGCCAGCGACGACAGGGGGATTAACACTGAAGCTTTCTTT. Translating gives CASDDRGINTEAFF.

The gene calls are TRBV12-5 and TRBJ2-2; the D is unclear. Trimming removed 1 base at V and 0 bases at J, with 6 bases between. The CDR3 is 15 amino acids. Per germline, CDR1 LGHNT and CDR2 FRNRAP. CDR3 sequence reads: CASGLASPNTGELFF. In DNA, the CDR3 is TGTGCTAGTGGTTTGGCCAGTCCGAACACCGGGGAGCTGTTTTTT.

V and J are TRBV7-2 and TRBJ1-5, with D possibly matching TRBD1 (5 bases). The CDR3 spans 16 residues. In germline, CDR1 is SGHTA, CDR2 FQGNSA. V lost 0 bases to trimming and J lost 7 bases, with 16 bases between them. This chain's CDR3 is CASSLASAGISQPQHF. In DNA, the CDR3 is TGTGCCAGCAGCTTAGCATCTGCAGGGATTAGCCAGCCCCAGCATTTT.

This chain connects TRBV2 to TRBJ1-3; D is ambiguous. The V end was cut by 5 bases, the J end by 7 bases, with 6 bases between. Looked up from germline, CDR1 is SNHLY and CDR2 is FYNNEI. The CDR3 spans 11 residues. The CDR3 sequence: CASSQRNTIYF. CDR3 DNA sequence: TGTGCCAGCAGTCAGAGGAACACCATATATTTT.

The table lists this clone with a few counts. The V gene is TRBV20-1, the J gene TRBJ2-5; maybe TRBD1 (6 bases). V was clipped by 3 bases and J by 5 bases, with 7 bases between them. In germline, CDR1 is DFQATT, CDR2 SNEGSKA (reference sequence). The CDR3 consists of 11 residues. The CDR3 region is CSARRGETQYF. CDR3 DNA: TGCAGTGCTAGGAGGGGGGAGACCCAGTACTTC.

V is TRBV30 and J is TRBJ1-6; D is possibly TRBD1 (6 bases). This CDR3 is 14 amino acids long. Germline loops: CDR1 GTSNPN, CDR2 SVGIG (reference sequence). The V end lost 5 bases, the J end lost 7 bases, and 15 bases lay between the germline ends. The CDR3 region has the DNA TGTGCCTGGCAGGGGAATATAGGAAATTCACCCCTCCACTTT. It translates to CAWQGNIGNSPLHF.

The V and J genes are TRBV5-1 and TRBJ1-1; D remains unclear. Germline V gene sequence: CDR1 SGHRS, CDR2 YFSETQ. V was cut by 0 bases and J by 4 bases, with 7 bases left in between. This CDR3 has 13 amino acids. CDR3 residues: CASSLDSFTEAFF. CDR3 bases: TGCGCCAGCAGCTTGGACAGCTTCACTGAAGCTTTCTTT.

The V and J genes are TRBV25-1 and TRBJ2-2, with D uncertain. With 0 bases removed from V and 4 bases from J, the gap between germline ends came to 6 bases. CDR1 is MGHDK and CDR2 is SYGVNS in the germline V gene. This CDR3 is 14 amino acids long. CDR3 region: CASSEYRSTGELFF. The CDR3 nucleotides read TGTGCCAGCAGTGAATATCGGTCCACCGGGGAGCTGTTTTTT.

The rearrangement links TRBV25-1 to TRBJ2-7; D might be TRBD1 (5 bases). There are 12 residues in the CDR3. Trimming pared 2 bases from V and 3 bases from J, leaving 5 bases between. Germline CDR1 MGHDK, CDR2 SYGVNS. The DNA of the CDR3 is TGTGCCAGCAGTGAACAGGGCTACGAGCAGTACTTC. Its protein is CASSEQGYEQYF.

This clone has a handful of counts. This chain connects TRBV4-1 to TRBJ1-5; D uncertain. Germline V gene data show CDR1 as MGHRA and CDR2 as YSYEKL. The CDR3 runs to 16 residues. The V end lost 1 base, the J end lost 0 bases, and 10 bases lay between the germline ends. The chain's CDR3 is CASSQGGTNSNQPQHF. CDR3 DNA sequence: TGCGCCAGCAGCCAAGGCGGCACGAATAGCAATCAGCCCCAGCATTTT.

This clone was recorded once. The chain has TRBV5-1 and TRBJ2-5, with TRBD1 identical over 7 bases. V lost 4 bases to trimming and J lost 9 bases; unmatched junction nucleotides: 15. The germline V gene has CDR1 SGHRS and CDR2 YFSETQ. This CDR3 spans 15 amino acids. This chain's CDR3 is CASSRRDSQTNAQYF. The CDR3 DNA is TGCGCCAGCAGCCGACGGGACAGCCAGACTAACGCCCAGTACTTC. Full variable domain (rest looked up from reference TRBV5-1 and TRBJ2-5): KAGVTQTPRYLIKTRGQQVTLSCSPISGHRSVSWYQQTPGQGLQFLFEYFSETQRNKGNFPGRFSGRQFSNSRSEMNVSTLELGDSALYLCASSRRDSQTNAQYFGPGTRLLVL.